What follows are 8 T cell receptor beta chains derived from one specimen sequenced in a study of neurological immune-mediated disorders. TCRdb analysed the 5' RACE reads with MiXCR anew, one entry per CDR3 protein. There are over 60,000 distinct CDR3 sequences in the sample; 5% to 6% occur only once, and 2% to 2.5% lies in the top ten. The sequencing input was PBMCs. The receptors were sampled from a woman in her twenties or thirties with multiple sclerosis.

The CDR3 spells CASSSPGQGVDLYGYTF. The CDR3 DNA sequence: TGTGCCAGCAGTTCCCCCGGACAGGGGGTAGACCTCTATGGCTACACCTTC. The chain combines TRBV12-3 or TRBV12-4 with TRBJ1-2; TRBD1 aligns across 10 bases. The V gene end was trimmed by 4 bases and the J gene end by 4 bases; junction bases not matched to a gene: 12. The CDR3 is 17 residues long.

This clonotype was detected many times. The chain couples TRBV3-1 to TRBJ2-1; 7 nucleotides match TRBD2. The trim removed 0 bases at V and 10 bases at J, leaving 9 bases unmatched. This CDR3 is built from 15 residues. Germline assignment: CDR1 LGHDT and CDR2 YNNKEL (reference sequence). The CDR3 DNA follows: TGTGCCAGCAGCCAAGATCTCGGGGAGGGGCGAGAGCAGTTCTTC. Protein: CASSQDLGEGREQFF.

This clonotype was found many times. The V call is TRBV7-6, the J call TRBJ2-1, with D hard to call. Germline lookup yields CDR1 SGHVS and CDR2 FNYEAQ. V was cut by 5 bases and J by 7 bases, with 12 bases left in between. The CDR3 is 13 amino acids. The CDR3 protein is CASSRQEANEQFF. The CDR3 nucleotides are TGTGCCAGCAGCCGCCAGGAAGCGAATGAGCAGTTCTTC.

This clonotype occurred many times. CDR3 in DNA: TGTGCCAGCAGCCAATCGCCGGGACGGACCACCGGTGGGGCCAACGTCCTGACTTTC. Its protein product is CASSQSPGRTTGGANVLTF. The chain has TRBV3-1 and TRBJ2-6; D may correspond to TRBD1 or TRBD2 (5 bases each). Germline V gene data show CDR1 as LGHDT and CDR2 as YNNKEL (reference sequence). The V end lost 2 bases, the J end lost 3 bases, and 20 bases lay between the germline ends. This CDR3 comprises 19 residues.

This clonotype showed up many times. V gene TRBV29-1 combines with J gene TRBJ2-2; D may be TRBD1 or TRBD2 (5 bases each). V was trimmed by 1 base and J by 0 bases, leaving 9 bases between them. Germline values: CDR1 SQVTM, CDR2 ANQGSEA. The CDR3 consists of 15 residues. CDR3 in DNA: TGCAGCGTTGAAGCGGGACGGACGAACACCGGGGAGCTGTTTTTT. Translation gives CSVEAGRTNTGELFF.

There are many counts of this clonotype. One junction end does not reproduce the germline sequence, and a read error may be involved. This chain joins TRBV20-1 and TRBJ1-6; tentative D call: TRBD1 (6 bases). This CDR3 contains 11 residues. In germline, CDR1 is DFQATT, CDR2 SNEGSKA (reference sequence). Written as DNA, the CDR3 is TGCAGTGCTAGGAGAGTACAGGGAGAGGACTTT. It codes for CSARRVQGEDF.

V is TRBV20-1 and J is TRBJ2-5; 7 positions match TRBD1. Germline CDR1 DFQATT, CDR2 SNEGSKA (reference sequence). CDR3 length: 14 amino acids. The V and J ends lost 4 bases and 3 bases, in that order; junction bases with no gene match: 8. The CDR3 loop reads CSAKGRDSKETQYF. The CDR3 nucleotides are TGCAGTGCTAAAGGCCGGGACAGCAAAGAGACCCAGTACTTC.

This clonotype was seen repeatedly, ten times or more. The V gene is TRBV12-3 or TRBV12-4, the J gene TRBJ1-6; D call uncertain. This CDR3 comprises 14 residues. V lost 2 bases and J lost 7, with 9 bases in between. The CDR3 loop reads CASSLISKNSPLHF. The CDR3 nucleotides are TGTGCCAGCAGTTTAATCAGTAAGAATTCACCCCTCCACTTT.